This T cell receptor beta chain came from a study of identical twins. The ends were cut back, 1 base at V and 3 bases at J, with 10 bases in the middle. Per the germline V gene, CDR1 is DFQATT and CDR2 is SNEGSKA (reference sequence). The CDR3 is 14 residues long. Study findings and constraints: Donors were not followed over many years; analysis was cross-sectional.

This clonotype was detected only a few times. The antigen remains undetermined. TCRdb processed the 5' RACE reads anew with MiXCR; each CDR3 protein has one entry. The data show roughly 240,000 distinct CDR3 sequences, approximately 7% seen once. These same records also appear under a second study, on yellow fever vaccine responses in identical twins.

Sequenced input: memory (CD45RO+) T cells sorted from blood. This chain joins TRBV20-1 and TRBJ2-1; no firm D call. This sequence was found in a woman between 18 and 29 years old in good health. CDR3 bases: TGCAGTGCTAGAGCAAACCCTTACTACAATGAGCAGTTCTTC. Translating it yields CSARANPYYNEQFF.